This entry lists 18 T cell receptor beta chains sequenced from one sample in a study of cytotoxic CD8 clonotypes in ibrutinib-treated CLL (dated by TCRdb to about 2021). The method behind the library was the immunoSEQ multiplex PCR assay. The table was pulled from immuneACCESS by TCRdb, which kept in-frame rearrangements only. Such tables lose some clones; where checked, under half of the loss comes from unresolved V genes, and the rest has no known cause. The sample includes some 300,000 clones, with around four fifths observed a single time. The ten biggest clones cover over 5.5% of the sample. Sample: PBMCs, taken before ibrutinib treatment. Source of these receptors: a human donor with chronic lymphocytic leukemia.

This rearrangement joins TRBV5-4 to TRBJ2-3, with D perhaps TRBD1 or TRBD2 (6 bases each). The germline CDR1 and CDR2 sequences are SGHNT and YYREEE (reference sequence). This CDR3 is built from 14 residues. Trimming stripped 1 base from V and 5 bases from J, with 11 bases between. CDR3 bases: TGTGCCAGCAGCTTGCTGGGGGGCGGAGATACGCAGTATTTT. This sequence encodes CASSLLGGGDTQYF.

In regard to this clone: This sample also contains other DNA sequences that code for the same CDR3. This chain joins TRBV4-2 and TRBJ2-7, with TRBD2 matching 9 bases. This CDR3 is built from 14 residues. In germline, CDR1 is LGHNA, CDR2 YNFKEQ. V shed 3 bases and J 3 bases; nucleotides not matched to a gene: 3. The CDR3 loop reads CASSQAGGFYEQYF. The DNA of the CDR3 is TGTGCCAGCAGCCAGGCGGGAGGGTTCTACGAGCAGTACTTC.

Concerning this clone itself: Relative to the germline gene, one junction end is altered; a read error may explain this. This chain joins TRBV19 and TRBJ1-1, with unresolved D. The CDR3 totals 12 residues. The germline V gene encodes CDR1 LNHDA and CDR2 SQIVND (reference sequence). The CDR3 DNA is TGTGCCTGCTTCACCGGGAACTCTGAAGCTTTCTTT. As protein: CACFTGNSEAFF.

The table lists this clone with a few counts. The V call is TRBV18, the J call TRBJ2-7; tentatively, D is TRBD1 (6 bases). Trimming took 2 bases from V and 5 from J, leaving 16 bases between them. CDR1 is KGHSH, CDR2 LQKENI, per germline. The CDR3 sequence is 15 residues long. The DNA for the CDR3 is TGTGCCAGCTCACCAAGGAACAGGGTATCGGACGAGCAGTACTTC. This codes for CASSPRNRVSDEQYF.

The gene calls are TRBV21-1 and TRBJ2-1; the DNA was not compared with TRBD2, the D call given in the table. TRBV21-1 is termed a pseudogene. This CDR3 spans 15 amino acids. The CDR3 DNA follows: TGTGCCAGCAGCAAACGATGGCGGGAGGGCCTTGAGCAGTTCTTC. Translation: CASSKRWREGLEQFF.

The V call is TRBV7-9, the J call TRBJ1-4; D is uncertain. CDR3 length: 18 amino acids. V was cut by 1 base and J by 0 bases, with 15 bases left in between. CDR1 and CDR2 (germline): SEHNR, FQNEAQ (reference sequence). The CDR3 DNA sequence: TGTGCCAGCAGCTTAGATACCTACAACTCTGCAACTAATGAAAAACTGTTTTTT. Amino acids: CASSLDTYNSATNEKLFF.

This clone turned up a few times. This chain uses TRBV7-2 with TRBJ2-3, with D perhaps TRBD2 (5 bases). CDR1 and CDR2 (germline): SGHTA, FQGNSA. Trimming took off 2 bases at V and 6 bases at J, with 12 bases between the two ends. The CDR3 is 14 amino acids. DNA of the CDR3: TGTGCCAGCAGCTTAAGTCTAGCCACCGATACGCAGTATTTT. Its protein is CASSLSLATDTQYF. The full variable domain, its missing parts supplied by reference TRBV7-2 and TRBJ2-3, is GAGVSQSPSNKVTEKGKDVELRCDPISGHTALYWYRQSLGQGLEFLIYFQGNSAPDKSGLPSDRFSAERTGGSVSTLTIQRTQQEDSAVYLCASSLSLATDTQYFGPGTRLTVL.

DNA of the CDR3: TGTGCCAGCAGCTGGTCGGGTGCGGGAGTTGCCGAGACCCAGTACTTC. Amino acid sequence: CASSWSGAGVAETQYF. The V call is TRBV7-3, the J call TRBJ2-5; 7 positions match TRBD2. The CDR3 is 16 amino acids. V lost 4 bases, J lost 5 bases, and 13 bases stayed unmatched. Germline V gene sequence: CDR1 SGHTA, CDR2 FQGTGA.

DNA of the CDR3: TGTGCCAGCAGCCCCTACGGACAGGTCAACTATGGCTACACCTTC. This gives the protein CASSPYGQVNYGYTF. V usage is TRBV5-4 and J usage is TRBJ1-2; 7 bases line up with TRBD1. CDR3 length equals 15 residues. Germline V gene sequence: CDR1 SGHNT, CDR2 YYREEE (reference sequence). Unmatched junction bases numbered 8, after V lost 4 bases and J lost 2 bases.

The chain's CDR3 is CASSEIGQFF. The CDR3 DNA is TGTGCCAGCAGTGAGATAGGACAGTTCTTC. The genes are TRBV2 and TRBJ2-1; D gene ambiguous. Trimming pared 3 bases from V and 13 bases from J, leaving 7 bases between. Germline CDR1 SNHLY, CDR2 FYNNEI. CDR3 length equals 10 residues.

V gene TRBV5-6 combines with J gene TRBJ1-1; possible D gene TRBD1, 5 bases. CDR3 length: 15 residues. Between the trimmed V and J ends, which lost 2 bases and 2 bases, there was a span of 13 bases. Per the germline V gene, CDR1 is SGHDT and CDR2 is YYEEEE. CDR3: CASSFGGHLNTEAFF. The CDR3 coding sequence is TGTGCCAGCAGCTTCGGTGGACACCTAAACACTGAAGCTTTCTTT.

V and J are TRBV10-1 and TRBJ2-3; no firm D call. V lost 8 bases and J 0 bases, leaving 9 bases between the germline ends. Germline assignment: CDR1 WNHNN and CDR2 SYGVQD (reference sequence). There are 13 residues in the CDR3. CDR3 sequence (DNA): TGCGCCAGCGGAGAGCCGAGCACAGATACGCAGTATTTT. It translates to CASGEPSTDTQYF.

The chain combines TRBV11-2 with TRBJ2-1; no reliable D call. V lost 3 bases to trimming and J lost 9 bases, with 9 bases between them. The CDR3 is made up of 12 amino acids. The V gene's germline CDR1 is SGHAT and CDR2 FQNNGV. The CDR3 DNA reads as TGTGCCAGCAGCTTTGGTGGGATTGAGCAGTTCTTC. Protein product: CASSFGGIEQFF.

The sample holds a few counts of this clone. The CDR3 spells CASSEGPRTGYGYTF. DNA of the CDR3: TGTGCCAGCAGTGAGGGGCCAAGAACGGGGTATGGCTACACCTTC. The gene calls are TRBV6-4 and TRBJ1-2, with TRBD1 as a possible D gene (5 bases). Germline V gives CDR1 MRHNA, CDR2 SNTAGT. The ends were cut back, 3 bases at V and 5 bases at J, with 16 bases in the middle. The CDR3 is made up of 15 amino acids.

The sample holds one count of this clone. The chain recombines TRBV5-1 with TRBJ2-3, with 9 bases identical to TRBD2. This CDR3 spans 16 amino acids. Germline V lookup: CDR1 SGHRS, CDR2 YFSETQ. V lost 2 bases and J lost 2; bases outside the gene matches: 6. The CDR3 coding sequence is TGCGCCAGCAGCTTACCGATAGCGGGAGCCACAGATACGCAGTATTTT. Amino acids: CASSLPIAGATDTQYF. The full variable domain, in which reference TRBV5-1 and TRBJ2-3 provide the parts outside the CDR3, is KAGVTQTPRYLIKTRGQQVTLSCSPISGHRSVSWYQQTPGQGLQFLFEYFSETQRNKGNFPGRFSGRQFSNSRSEMNVSTLELGDSALYLCASSLPIAGATDTQYFGPGTRLTVL.

The rearrangement links TRBV7-6 to TRBJ2-1; 11 bases map to TRBD2. Germline lookup yields CDR1 SGHVS and CDR2 FNYEAQ. The J segment lost 8 bases and the V segment lost 4 bases, leaving 7 bases of the junction unmatched. CDR3 length equals 15 residues. The DNA for the CDR3 is TGTGCCAGCAGCTCGGGACTAGCGGAGTGGGATGAGCAGTTCTTC. It specifies CASSSGLAEWDEQFF. Together with reference TRBV7-6 and TRBJ2-1, the CDR3 gives the full variable domain: GAGVSQSPRYKVTKRGQDVALRCDPISGHVSLYWYRQALGQGPEFLTYFNYEAQQDKSGLPNDRFSAERPEGSISTLTIQRTEQRDSAMYRCASSSGLAEWDEQFFGPGTRLTVL.

V and J are TRBV6-5 and TRBJ1-1, with D perhaps TRBD1 (5 bases). V was clipped by 4 bases and J by 11 bases, with 17 bases between them. Germline V lookup: CDR1 MNHEY, CDR2 SVGAGI. The CDR3 runs 13 residues. The CDR3 DNA sequence: TGTGCCAGCAGTTTCCCTCCGGGACGACGGGCTTTCTTT. Translation: CASSFPPGRRAFF.

The chain carries TRBV11-2 and TRBJ1-2; D gene unclear. The CDR3 spans 16 residues. From germline, CDR1 is SGHAT and CDR2 FQNNGV. V shed 5 bases and J shed 7 bases, with 23 bases lying between them. CDR3 protein: CASSPTIPSGLRGYTF. The CDR3 DNA is TGTGCCAGCAGCCCCACCATTCCGTCGGGGTTGCGTGGCTACACCTTC.